This TCR beta chain was documented in a study of cytomegalovirus exposure and HLA in healthy donors. Primers: 60 Vbeta forward and 13 Jbeta reverse. Here immunoSEQ multiplex PCR was the method, and the copy in TCRdb shows in-frame clones only, minus some. The sample has 150,000 to 200,000 clones; approximately 70% are singletons. The V and J ends lost 4 bases and 5 bases, in that order; junction bases with no gene match: 6. The CDR3 covers 14 residues. From germline, CDR1 is SGDLS and CDR2 YYNGEE. The sequence was obtained from a man aged 18 to 29 in good health and CMV-seropositive. The sample taken for sequencing was PBMCs. The V call is TRBV9, the J call TRBJ2-1; 7 positions match TRBD2. The CDR3: CASSRGTKNNEQFF. The CDR3 DNA reads TGTGCCAGCAGCCGGGGGACTAAGAACAATGAGCAGTTCTTC. Filled out from reference TRBV9 and TRBJ2-1, the complete variable domain reads DSGVTQTPKHLITATGQRVTLRCSPRSGDLSVYWYQQSLDQGLQFLIQYYNGEERAKGNILERFSAQQFPDLHSELNLSSLELGDSALYFCASSRGTKNNEQFFGPGTRLTVL.